This T cell receptor (beta chain) was found in a study of monozygotic twins with inflammatory bowel disease (dated by TCRdb to about 2019). Describing the broader study: A total of roughly 28 monozygotic twin pairs were included in the full study, comprising nine German pairs (four IBD-concordant, five IBD-discordant) and 19 IBD-discordant Danish pairs. Each individual had, on average, about 151 000 unique TCRalpha sequences and 181 000 unique TCRbeta sequences available for analysis. The search for disease-associated traits relied mainly on comparing, within discordant pairs, IBD patients with their genetically identical healthy co-twins. The study at large found these results: The analysis was unable to tell apart different T cell subtypes. Repertoire similarity did not differ between concordant and discordant twins, which could be due to limited statistical power. IBD patients shared fewer clonotypes with other individuals than healthy twins did, most markedly in patients showing signs of disease activity. TCRbeta repertoire diversity, by inverse Simpson index, was decreased in IBD patients compared with their healthy co-twins. The results gave no support for a single strong signal or clonotype linked to IBD. Because patients received different immunosuppressive treatments, the repertoires may have picked up extra background noise and variability between individuals.

From each donor, a roughly 2.5 ml peripheral blood sample was drawn into PAXgene tubes and stored at -80 degrees C. Without any T cell sorting, total RNA was extracted from whole blood using the PAXgene blood miRNA kit on an automated QIAcube. Deep TCRalpha and TCRbeta repertoire profiling with unique molecular barcoding was performed on peripheral blood of monozygotic twin pairs concordant or discordant for inflammatory bowel disease. For every twin pair, smoking habits were documented, and each individual was categorised as a current, former or never smoker. Inclusive of the bounding cysteine and phenylalanine, the CDR3 is 14 residues long. The DNA is not on file. Taken from the germline V gene (reference sequence), the CDR1 and CDR2 loops are MNHEY and SMNVEV. The receptor library was made with 5' RACE. Preparation of each TCR library used around 3.5 ug of total RNA. For each sample, cDNA synthesis with SMARTScribe reverse transcriptase was split into eight separate reactions. During cDNA synthesis, template switching was used to introduce unique molecular identifiers that contained a 6-nucleotide sample barcode. Two nested PCRs of about 16 and 10 cycles amplified the TCRalpha and TCRbeta cDNA, and bead purification followed each PCR. Before amplification, the cDNA was treated with uracil DNA-glycosylase and purified using the QIAquick PCR purification kit. The second PCR was the step at which Illumina TruSeq-compatible adapters and sample-specific barcodes were added. TapeStation and Qubit were used to check library quality and concentration, and 5 ng of each library went into the pool. Pooled libraries were sequenced on an Illumina HiSeq2500 single-index Rapid Run with 2 x 100 bp reads and custom sequencing primers. The original methods were these. MiGEC version 1.2.6 was used for UMI-based consensus assembly, which corrected PCR and sequencing errors. MiXCR version 2.1.1 was used for V(D)J alignment, clonotype assembly and CDR3 extraction. To normalise gene usage, clonotype sharing and MAIT/NKT TCR abundance, the top 1000, 10 000 and 20 000 clonotypes in each sample were analysed. Diversity was computed as the inverse Simpson index with the vegan R package after downsampling to 27 000 UMIs. Statistical testing used paired Mann-Whitney U tests on the discordant twin pairs and applied Benjamini-Hochberg correction for multiple testing. After the reads were reprocessed by TCRdb, one entry was made per CDR3 protein sequence, with no DNA. These V and J calls rely on TCRdb rather than the paper's analysis. The sample's own table lists around 220,000 distinct CDR3 sequences. The ten most abundant clones make up roughly 7.1% of the sample.

With respect to this clonotype: Its antigen specificity is not known.

The sample consisted of blood. The clonotype originates from a human donor with ulcerative colitis or Crohn's disease, or a healthy co-twin of an affected twin (not recorded which). The chain employs TRBV27 and TRBJ1-5. Here the CDR3 is given as CASSWGNSNQPQHF.